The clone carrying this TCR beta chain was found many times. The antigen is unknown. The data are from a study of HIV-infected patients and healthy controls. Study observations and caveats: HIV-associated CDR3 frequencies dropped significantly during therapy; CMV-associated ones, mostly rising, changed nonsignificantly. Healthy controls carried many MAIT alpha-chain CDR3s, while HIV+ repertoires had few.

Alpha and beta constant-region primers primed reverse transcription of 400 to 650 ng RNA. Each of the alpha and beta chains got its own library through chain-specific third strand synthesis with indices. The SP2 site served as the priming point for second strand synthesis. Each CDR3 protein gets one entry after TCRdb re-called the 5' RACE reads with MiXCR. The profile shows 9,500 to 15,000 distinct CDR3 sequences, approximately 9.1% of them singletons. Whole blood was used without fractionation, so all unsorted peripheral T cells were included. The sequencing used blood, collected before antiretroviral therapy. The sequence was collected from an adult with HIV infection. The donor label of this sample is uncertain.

CDR3 sequence: CASSQGTLLAGGPYEQYF. As DNA, the CDR3 is TGTGCCAGCAGCCAAGGGACCTTACTAGCGGGGGGCCCCTACGAGCAGTACTTC. The chain links TRBV3-1 to TRBJ2-7; 12 bases match TRBD2. V was clipped by 1 base and J by 2 bases; unmatched bases: 9. The CDR3 spans 18 residues. Germline CDR1 and CDR2: LGHDT and YNNKEL (reference sequence).